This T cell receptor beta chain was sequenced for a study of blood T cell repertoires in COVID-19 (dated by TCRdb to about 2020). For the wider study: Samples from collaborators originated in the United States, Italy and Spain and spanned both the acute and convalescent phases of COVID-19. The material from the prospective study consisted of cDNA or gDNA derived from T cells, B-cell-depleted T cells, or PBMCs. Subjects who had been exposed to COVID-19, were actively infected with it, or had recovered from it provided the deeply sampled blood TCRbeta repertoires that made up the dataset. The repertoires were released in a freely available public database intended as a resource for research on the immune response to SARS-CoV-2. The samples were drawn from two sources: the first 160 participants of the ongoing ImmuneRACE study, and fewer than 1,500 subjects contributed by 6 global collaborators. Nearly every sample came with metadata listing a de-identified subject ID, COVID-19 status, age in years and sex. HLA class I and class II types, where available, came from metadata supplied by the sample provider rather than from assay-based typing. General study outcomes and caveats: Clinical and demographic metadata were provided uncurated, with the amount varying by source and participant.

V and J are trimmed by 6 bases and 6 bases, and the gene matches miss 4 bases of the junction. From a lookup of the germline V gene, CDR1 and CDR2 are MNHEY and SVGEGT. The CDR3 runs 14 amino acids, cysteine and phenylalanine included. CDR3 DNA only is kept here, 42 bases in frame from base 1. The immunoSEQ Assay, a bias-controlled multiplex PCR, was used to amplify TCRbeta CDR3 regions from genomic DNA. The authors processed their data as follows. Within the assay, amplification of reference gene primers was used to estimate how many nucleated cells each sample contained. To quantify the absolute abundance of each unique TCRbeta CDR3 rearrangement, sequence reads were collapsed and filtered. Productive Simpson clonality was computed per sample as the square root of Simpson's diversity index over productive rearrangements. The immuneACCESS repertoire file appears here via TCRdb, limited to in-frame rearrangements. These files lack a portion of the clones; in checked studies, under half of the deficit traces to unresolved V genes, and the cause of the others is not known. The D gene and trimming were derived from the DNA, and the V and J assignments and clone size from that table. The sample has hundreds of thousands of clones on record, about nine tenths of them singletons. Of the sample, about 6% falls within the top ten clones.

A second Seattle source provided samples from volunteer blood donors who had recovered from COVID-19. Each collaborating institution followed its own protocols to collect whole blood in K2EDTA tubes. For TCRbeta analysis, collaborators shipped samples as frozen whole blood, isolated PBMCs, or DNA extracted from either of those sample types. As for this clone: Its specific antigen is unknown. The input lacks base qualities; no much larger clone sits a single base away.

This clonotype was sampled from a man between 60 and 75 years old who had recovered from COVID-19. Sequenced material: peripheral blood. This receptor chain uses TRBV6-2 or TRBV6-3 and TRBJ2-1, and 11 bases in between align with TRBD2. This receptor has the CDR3 CASSPGLAVNEQFF. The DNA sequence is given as TGTGCCAGCAGCCCGGGACTAGCGGTCAATGAGCAGTTCTTC.